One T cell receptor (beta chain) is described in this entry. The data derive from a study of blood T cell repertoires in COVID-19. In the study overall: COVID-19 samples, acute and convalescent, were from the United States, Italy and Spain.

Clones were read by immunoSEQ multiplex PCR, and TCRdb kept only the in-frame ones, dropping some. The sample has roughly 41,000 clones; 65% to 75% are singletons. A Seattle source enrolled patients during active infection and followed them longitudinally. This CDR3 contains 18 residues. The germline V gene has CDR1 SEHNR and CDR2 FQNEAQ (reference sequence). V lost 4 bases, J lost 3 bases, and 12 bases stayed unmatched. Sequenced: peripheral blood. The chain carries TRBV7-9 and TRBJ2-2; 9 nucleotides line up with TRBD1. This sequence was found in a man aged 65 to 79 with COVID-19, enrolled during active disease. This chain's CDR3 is CASSSARWDRAHTGELFF. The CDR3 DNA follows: TGTGCCAGCAGCTCCGCACGTTGGGACAGGGCCCACACCGGGGAGCTGTTTTTT.